A single sample is the source of the 19 T cell receptor beta chains below, sequenced in a study of T cell responses to AZD1222 COVID-19 vaccine (dated by TCRdb to the early 2020s). Library preparation employed the immunoSEQ multiplex PCR assay. This is the immuneACCESS table as TCRdb keeps it, with only in-frame sequences that have V and J called. A part of the clones is gone; compared with another copy, unresolved V genes explain less than half, and the rest is unexplained. The sample table contains some 14,000 clones; only one count was recorded for about 80% of them. 35% to 50% of the sample comes from the top ten. The sample's time point, from its label and the paper: about 28 days (+/-7) after the second vaccine dose. The material was peripheral blood, obtained 28 days after the second AZD1222 dose. These receptors came from an adult who received the AZD1222 COVID-19 vaccine.

CDR3 nucleotides: TGTGCCAGCAGTTATAACAGGGGTAATGGCTACACCTTC. Translated, it gives CASSYNRGNGYTF. The V call is TRBV6-5, the J call TRBJ1-2; 7 bases line up with TRBD1. The CDR3 is 13 residues long. In germline, CDR1 is MNHEY, CDR2 SVGAGI. Trimming removed 3 bases from V and 6 bases from J; junction bases left unmatched: 4.

This clone was seen more than once but under ten times. This rearrangement joins TRBV19 to TRBJ2-3; 9 nucleotides agree with TRBD2. This CDR3 contains 17 residues. The junction had 8 bases not matched to a gene; V was cut back by 0 bases and J by 4 bases. CDR1 and CDR2 (germline): LNHDA, SQIVND (reference sequence). CDR3 coding DNA: TGTGCCAGTAGTATAGAGGTAGCGGGAGTGGTATCAGATACGCAGTATTTT. This sequence encodes CASSIEVAGVVSDTQYF.

The chain employs TRBV29-1 and TRBJ1-3, with D hard to call. V lost 2 bases to trimming and J lost 4 bases, with 9 bases between them. Germline V gene data show CDR1 as SQVTM and CDR2 as ANQGSEA. CDR3 length: 13 residues. The CDR3 DNA is TGCAGCGTTGAAATTGGCAGGGGAAACACCATATATTTT. Protein product: CSVEIGRGNTIYF.

The rearrangement uses TRBV18 and TRBJ1-1; D gene unclear. The CDR3 is 12 residues long. Trimming removed 3 bases from V and 7 bases from J, with 9 bases in between. The germline CDR1 and CDR2 sequences are KGHSH and LQKENI. The CDR3, as DNA: TGTGCCAGCTCACCCAGTCCAATTGAAGCTTTCTTT. Amino acids: CASSPSPIEAFF.

The genes are TRBV9 and TRBJ2-1; D gene ambiguous. Per the germline V gene, CDR1 is SGDLS and CDR2 is YYNGEE. Trimming shortened V by 4 bases and J by 2 bases, and 13 bases separated the two germline ends. The CDR3 loop spans 15 amino acids. CDR3 sequence reads: CASSPEGQTYNEQFF. In DNA, the CDR3 is TGTGCCAGCAGCCCCGAAGGGCAAACCTACAATGAGCAGTTCTTC. Drawing the rest from reference TRBV9 and TRBJ2-1, the complete variable domain is DSGVTQTPKHLITATGQRVTLRCSPRSGDLSVYWYQQSLDQGLQFLIQYYNGEERAKGNILERFSAQQFPDLHSELNLSSLELGDSALYFCASSPEGQTYNEQFFGPGTRLTVL.

This chain uses TRBV9 with TRBJ2-7, with D possibly matching TRBD2 (5 bases). The CDR3 is 15 residues long. CDR1 and CDR2 from the germline V gene are SGDLS and YYNGEE. V lost 0 bases, J lost 0 bases, and 10 bases lay in between. The CDR3 loop reads CASSVEPGNSYEQYF. The CDR3 DNA reads TGTGCCAGCAGCGTAGAACCCGGGAACTCCTACGAGCAGTACTTC.

By sample share, this clone is medium-sized. The CDR3 DNA sequence: TGTGCCAGCAGTGCCGCGGGACACCCTGCCTACGAGCAGTACTTC. It encodes CASSAAGHPAYEQYF. V is TRBV27 and J is TRBJ2-7; D possibly uses TRBD1 or TRBD2 (6 bases each). The germline CDR1 and CDR2 sequences are MNHEY and SMNVEV (reference sequence). The CDR3 runs 15 residues. The V end lost 5 bases, the J end lost 2 bases, and 16 bases lay between the germline ends.

The CDR3: CASTGTAYEQYF. CDR3 in DNA: TGTGCCAGTACAGGGACAGCCTACGAGCAGTACTTC. The chain recombines TRBV6-1 with TRBJ2-7; 7 bases line up with TRBD1. Germline-derived CDR1 and CDR2 are MNHNS and SASEGT. CDR3 size: 12 residues. After removal of 9 bases from V and 2 bases from J, the junction contained 4 bases not matched to a gene.

This rearrangement joins TRBV10-3 to TRBJ2-7; D gene uncertain. Germline V gene data show CDR1 as ENHRY and CDR2 as SYGVKD. There are 15 residues in the CDR3. With 3 bases removed from V and 0 bases from J, the gap between germline ends came to 12 bases. CDR3 DNA sequence: TGTGCCATCAGTGATTCCCGTAAGGTCTCCTACGAGCAGTACTTC. Its translation: CAISDSRKVSYEQYF.

The gene calls are TRBV30 and TRBJ2-7, with no clear D. The germline V gene has CDR1 GTSNPN and CDR2 SVGIG (reference sequence). The V end was cut by 0 bases, the J end by 2 bases, with 14 bases between. The CDR3 totals 15 residues. The CDR3 loop is CAWSVKLRWAYEQYF. CDR3 DNA sequence: TGTGCCTGGAGTGTAAAGTTGCGTTGGGCCTACGAGCAGTACTTC.

The chain carries TRBV6-5 and TRBJ1-3; D gene ambiguous. Germline lookup yields CDR1 MNHEY and CDR2 SVGAGI. The V end lost 2 bases, the J end lost 3 bases, and 2 bases lay between the germline ends. The CDR3 runs 12 residues. CDR3 in amino acids: CASSYHGNTIYF. CDR3 DNA sequence: TGTGCCAGCAGTTACCATGGAAACACCATATATTTT.

This clone was found once. The chain has TRBV16 and TRBJ1-6, with TRBD1 matching over 7 bases. The trim removed 4 bases at V and 5 bases at J, leaving 5 bases unmatched. In germline, CDR1 is KGHSY, CDR2 FQNENV. This CDR3 is 15 amino acids long. The CDR3: CASSRGQHHNSPLHF. The CDR3 DNA is TGTGCCAGCAGCCGGGGACAGCATCATAATTCACCCCTCCACTTT.

This clone was counted only a few times. The chain combines TRBV7-2 with TRBJ2-5; D gene unclear. Per germline, CDR1 SGHTA and CDR2 FQGNSA. Trimming took 2 bases from V and 5 from J, leaving 15 bases between them. The CDR3 sequence is 15 residues long. The CDR3 spells CASSLLSIAAETQYF. The CDR3 bases are TGTGCCAGCAGCTTATTAAGTATTGCGGCCGAGACCCAGTACTTC.

The J gene is TRBJ2-7, the V gene TRBV18, with 7 bases fitting TRBD2. Trimming removed 3 bases from V and 6 bases from J; junction bases left unmatched: 8. CDR3 length: 14 amino acids. Germline-derived CDR1 and CDR2 are KGHSH and LQKENI. CDR3 sequence: CASSPDISGGEQYF. The CDR3 bases are TGTGCCAGCTCACCGGACATCTCGGGGGGCGAGCAGTACTTC.

The V gene is TRBV21-1, the J gene TRBJ1-2; the D segment call TRBD1 is taken from the table without a DNA check. TRBV21-1 is described as a pseudogene. The CDR3 runs to 13 residues. The CDR3 protein is CASSKTGGYGYTF. In nucleotides, the CDR3 is TGTGCCAGCAGCAAGACAGGGGGTTATGGCTACACCTTC.

This clone was observed a few times. The chain couples TRBV30 to TRBJ1-1; 7 bases agree with TRBD1. Germline V CDR1 and CDR2: GTSNPN, SVGIG (reference sequence). The CDR3 is 12 amino acids. After removal of 0 bases from V and 10 bases from J, the junction contained 5 bases not matched to a gene. The CDR3 loop reads CAWSVAGGTAFF. The CDR3 DNA follows: TGTGCCTGGAGTGTGGCAGGGGGTACAGCTTTCTTT.

This clone was seen once. J is TRBJ2-6 and V is TRBV6-4; no clear D. Germline V CDR1 and CDR2: MRHNA, SNTAGT. Trimming pared 4 bases from V and 0 bases from J, leaving 7 bases between. This CDR3 region has 15 residues. The CDR3 nucleotides read TGTGCCAGCAGTGCTGGCAGCTCTGGGGCCAACGTCCTGACTTTC. It is translated as CASSAGSSGANVLTF.

A single count supports this clone. The chain is built from TRBV29-1 and TRBJ2-2, with D maybe TRBD1 (6 bases). V shed 5 bases and J shed 1 base, with 8 bases lying between them. The germline V gene encodes CDR1 SQVTM and CDR2 ANQGSEA. This CDR3 is built from 13 residues. The CDR3 region is CSVHRVNTGELFF. The CDR3 nucleotides are TGCAGCGTTCACAGGGTGAACACCGGGGAGCTGTTTTTT.

This chain links TRBV10-3 with TRBJ1-2, with D possibly matching TRBD1 (6 bases). V lost 6 bases, J lost 0 bases, and 17 bases lay in between. The CDR3 runs to 16 residues. Germline V lookup: CDR1 ENHRY, CDR2 SYGVKD. CDR3 nucleotides: TGTGCCATCAGGGGGGACAAGGGTGAAGCTAACTATGGCTACACCTTC. Translating gives CAIRGDKGEANYGYTF.